Below, one T cell receptor beta chain is given with its context. Its antigen is not identified. The data were taken from a study of OX40 agonist ivuxolimab in advanced cancers. The overall study: Clinicians treated patients with ivuxolimab, an agonistic anti-OX40 (CD134) antibody. Two cutaneous melanoma patients and one hepatocellular carcinoma patient, three in all, had partial responses. Notes on the study in general: The 0.1-3.0 mg/kg partial responders had among the lowest clonal expansion.

Germline V CDR1 and CDR2: SQVTM, ANQGSEA. The CDR3 runs to 16 residues. Germline trimming cut 0 bases from V and 2 bases from J; bases unmatched to any gene: 7. Profiling relied on immunoSEQ multiplex PCR, and the TCRdb table lists in-frame clones only, not all of them. The data contain tens of thousands of clones, around 85% of them singletons. Peripheral blood came from all dose cohorts at three timepoints. This sequence joins TRBV29-1 and TRBJ2-7, with TRBD1 matching 10 bases. This sequence originates from an adult with an advanced solid tumor such as melanoma, head and neck, liver or kidney cancer. This sample comprised CD4+ or CD8+ T cells sorted from blood, obtained in a trial of the OX40 agonist ivuxolimab. CDR3 DNA sequence: TGCAGCGTTGAAGATTTGGGGACAGGGGACGCCTACGAGCAGTACTTC. Translated, it gives CSVEDLGTGDAYEQYF.